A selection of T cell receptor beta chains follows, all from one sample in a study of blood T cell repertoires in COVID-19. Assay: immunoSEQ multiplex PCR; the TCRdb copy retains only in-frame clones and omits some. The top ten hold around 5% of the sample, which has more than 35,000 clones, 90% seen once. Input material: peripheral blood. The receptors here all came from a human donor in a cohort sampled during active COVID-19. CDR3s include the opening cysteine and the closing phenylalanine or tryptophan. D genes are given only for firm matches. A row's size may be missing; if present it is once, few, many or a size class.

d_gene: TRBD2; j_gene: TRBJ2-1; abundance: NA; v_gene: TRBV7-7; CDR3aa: CASSFGVSSGDNEQFF; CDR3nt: TGTGCCAGCAGCTTTGGGGTATCTAGCGGGGACAATGAGCAGTTCTTC
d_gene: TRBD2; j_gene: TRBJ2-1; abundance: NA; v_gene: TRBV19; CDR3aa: CASSISGLAGYNEQFF; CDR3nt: TGTGCCAGTAGTATAAGCGGCCTAGCGGGCTACAATGAGCAGTTCTTC
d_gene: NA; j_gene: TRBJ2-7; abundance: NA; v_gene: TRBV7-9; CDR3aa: CASSLVKESYEQYF; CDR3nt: TGTGCCAGCAGCTTAGTTAAAGAGTCCTACGAGCAGTACTTC
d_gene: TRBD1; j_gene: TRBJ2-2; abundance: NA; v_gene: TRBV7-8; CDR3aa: CASSLKQGAGELFF; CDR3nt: TGTGCCAGCAGCTTGAAACAGGGGGCCGGGGAGCTGTTTTTT
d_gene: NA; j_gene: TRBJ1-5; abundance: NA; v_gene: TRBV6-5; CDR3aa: CASRTDRSSNQPQHF; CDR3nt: TGTGCCAGCAGAACTGACAGGAGTAGCAATCAGCCCCAGCATTTT
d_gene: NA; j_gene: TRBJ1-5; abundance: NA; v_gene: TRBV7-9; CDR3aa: CASSRLGSFGDQPQHF; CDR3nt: TGTGCCAGCAGCCGCCTCGGGAGCTTCGGGGATCAGCCCCAGCATTTT
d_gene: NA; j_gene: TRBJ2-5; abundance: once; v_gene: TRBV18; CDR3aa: CASSPPESQRETQYF; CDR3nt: TGTGCCAGCTCACCACCGGAGTCCCAGCGGGAGACCCAGTACTTC
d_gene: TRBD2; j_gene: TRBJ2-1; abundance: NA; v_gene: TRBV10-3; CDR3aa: CAIRGTSGRSNEQFF; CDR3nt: TGTGCCATCAGGGGGACTAGCGGGAGGTCCAATGAGCAGTTCTTC
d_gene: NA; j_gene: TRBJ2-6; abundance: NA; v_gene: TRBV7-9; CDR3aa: CASSSAGSGANVLTF; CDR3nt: TGTGCCAGCAGCTCCGCAGGGTCCGGGGCCAACGTCCTGACTTTC
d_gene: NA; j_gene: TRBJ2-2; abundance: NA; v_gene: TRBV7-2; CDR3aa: CASSLSGTTNTGELFF; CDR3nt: TGTGCCAGCAGCTTATCCGGGACAACGAACACCGGGGAGCTGTTTTTT
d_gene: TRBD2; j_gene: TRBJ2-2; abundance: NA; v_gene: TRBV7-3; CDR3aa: CASSPEGGAGTGELFF; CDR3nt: TGTGCCAGCAGCCCTGAGGGAGGGGCGGGCACCGGGGAGCTGTTTTTT
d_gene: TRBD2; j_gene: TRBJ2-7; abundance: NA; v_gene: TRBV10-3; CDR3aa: CAISDPAPGRAKGEQYF; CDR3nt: TGTGCCATCAGTGACCCGGCCCCCGGGAGGGCCAAAGGGGAGCAGTACTTC
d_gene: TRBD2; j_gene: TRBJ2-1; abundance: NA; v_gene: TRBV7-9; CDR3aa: CASSSRGDGVHNEQFF; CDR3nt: TGTGCCAGCAGCTCCCGGGGGGACGGAGTGCACAATGAGCAGTTCTTC
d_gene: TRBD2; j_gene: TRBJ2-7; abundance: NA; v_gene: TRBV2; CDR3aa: CASTPVEGGYKTYEQYF; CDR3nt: TGTGCCAGCACCCCTGTGGAGGGAGGGTACAAAACCTACGAGCAGTACTTC
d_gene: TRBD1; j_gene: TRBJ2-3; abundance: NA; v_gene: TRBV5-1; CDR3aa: CASFRTGITDTQYF; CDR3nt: TGCGCCAGCTTCAGGACAGGGATAACAGATACGCAGTATTTT
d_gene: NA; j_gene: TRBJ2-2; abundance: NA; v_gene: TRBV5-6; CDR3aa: CASSLGQLNTGELFF; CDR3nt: TGTGCCAGCAGCTTGGGACAGCTTAACACCGGGGAGCTGTTTTTT
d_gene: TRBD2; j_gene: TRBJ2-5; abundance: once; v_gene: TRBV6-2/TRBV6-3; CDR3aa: CASSYSRRLAERAEETQYF; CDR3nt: TGTGCCAGCAGTTACTCCAGAAGACTAGCGGAGCGCGCAGAAGAGACCCAGTACTTC
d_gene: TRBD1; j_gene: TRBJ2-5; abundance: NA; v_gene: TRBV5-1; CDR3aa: CASSSTGGGQTQYF; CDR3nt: TGCGCCAGCAGCTCAACAGGGGGCGGACAGACCCAGTACTTC
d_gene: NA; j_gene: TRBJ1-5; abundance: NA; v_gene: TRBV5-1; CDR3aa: CASSLGGDSNQPQHF; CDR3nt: TGCGCCAGCAGCTTGGGGGGCGATAGCAATCAGCCCCAGCATTTT
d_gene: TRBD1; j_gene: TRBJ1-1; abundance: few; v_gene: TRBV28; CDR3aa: CASSLNPGQKNTEAFF; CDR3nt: TGTGCCAGCAGCCTGAACCCGGGACAGAAGAACACTGAAGCTTTCTTT
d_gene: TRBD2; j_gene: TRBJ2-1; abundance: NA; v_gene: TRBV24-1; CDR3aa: CATAPGASGRDEQFF; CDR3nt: TGTGCCACCGCCCCCGGGGCTAGCGGGAGGGATGAGCAGTTCTTC
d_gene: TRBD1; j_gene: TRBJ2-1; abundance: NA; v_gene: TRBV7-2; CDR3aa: CASSFTGTGVSEQFF; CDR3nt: TGTGCCAGCAGCTTCACCGGGACAGGGGTGAGTGAGCAGTTCTTC
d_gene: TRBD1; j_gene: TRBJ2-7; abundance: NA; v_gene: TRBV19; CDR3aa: CASSRTGGLRSYEQYF; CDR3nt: TGTGCCAGTAGTAGGACAGGGGGCCTTAGATCCTACGAGCAGTACTTC
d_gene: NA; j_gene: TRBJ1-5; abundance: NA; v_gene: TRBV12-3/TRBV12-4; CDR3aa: CASSKTGNQPQHF; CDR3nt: TGTGCCAGCAGTAAAACAGGGAATCAGCCCCAGCATTTT
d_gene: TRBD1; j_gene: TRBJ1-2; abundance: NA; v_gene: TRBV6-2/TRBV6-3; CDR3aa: CASSYPGQGGSYGYTF; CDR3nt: TGTGCCAGCAGTTACCCCGGACAGGGAGGGAGCTATGGCTACACCTTC
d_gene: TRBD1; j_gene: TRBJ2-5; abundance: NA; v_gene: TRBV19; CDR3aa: CASDGQGTPETQYF; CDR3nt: TGTGCCAGCGACGGACAGGGGACCCCAGAGACCCAGTACTTC
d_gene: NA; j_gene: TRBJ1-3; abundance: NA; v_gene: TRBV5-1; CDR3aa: CASSLLWGQRGNTIYF; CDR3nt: TGCGCCAGCAGCCTGCTATGGGGGCAACGTGGAAACACCATATATTTT
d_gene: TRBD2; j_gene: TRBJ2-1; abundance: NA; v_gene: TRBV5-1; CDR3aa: CASSFERGSSYNEQFF; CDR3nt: TGCGCCAGCAGCTTCGAGCGGGGGAGCTCCTACAATGAGCAGTTCTTC
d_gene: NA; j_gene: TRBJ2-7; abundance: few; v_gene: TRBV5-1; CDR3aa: CASSLEGGSVGQYF; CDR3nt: TGCGCCAGCAGCTTAGAAGGGGGATCGGTAGGGCAGTACTTC
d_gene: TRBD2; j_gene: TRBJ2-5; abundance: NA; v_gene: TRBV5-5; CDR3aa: CASSYILAGQETQYF; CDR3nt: TGTGCCAGCAGTTACATACTAGCGGGGCAAGAGACCCAGTACTTC
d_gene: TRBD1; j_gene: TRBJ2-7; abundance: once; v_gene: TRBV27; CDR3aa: CASSRTGISYEQYF; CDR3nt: TGTGCCAGCTCAAGGACAGGGATTTCCTACGAGCAGTACTTC
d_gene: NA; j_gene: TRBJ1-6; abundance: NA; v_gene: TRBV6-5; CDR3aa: CASSYAGLDSPLHF; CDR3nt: TGTGCCAGCAGTTATGCGGGGTTGGATTCACCCCTCCACTTT
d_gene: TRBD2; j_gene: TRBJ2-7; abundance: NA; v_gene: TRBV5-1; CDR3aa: CASSLGEGTYEQYF; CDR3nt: TGCGCCAGCAGCTTGGGGGAGGGAACCTACGAGCAGTACTTC
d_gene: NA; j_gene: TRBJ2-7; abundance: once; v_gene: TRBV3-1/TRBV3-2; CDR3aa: CASSQGFGWEQYF; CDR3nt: TGTGCCAGCAGCCAAGGGTTCGGGTGGGAGCAGTACTTC
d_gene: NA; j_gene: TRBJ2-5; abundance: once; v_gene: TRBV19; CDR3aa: CASSETVGARETQYF; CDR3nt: TGTGCCAGTAGTGAAACGGTGGGGGCGCGGGAGACCCAGTACTTC
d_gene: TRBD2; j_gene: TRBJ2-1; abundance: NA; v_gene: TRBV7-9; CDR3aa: CASSPWGLAGGNEQFF; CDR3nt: TGTGCCAGCAGCCCATGGGGACTAGCGGGAGGAAATGAGCAGTTCTTC
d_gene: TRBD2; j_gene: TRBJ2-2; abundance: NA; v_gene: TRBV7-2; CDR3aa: CASSRGGVGELFF; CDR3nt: TGTGCCAGCAGCCGGGGGGGAGTCGGGGAGCTGTTTTTT
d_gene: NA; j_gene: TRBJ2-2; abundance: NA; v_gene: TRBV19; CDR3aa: CASSIEARTHGELFF; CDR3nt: TGTGCCAGTAGTATAGAGGCCAGGACACACGGGGAGCTGTTTTTT
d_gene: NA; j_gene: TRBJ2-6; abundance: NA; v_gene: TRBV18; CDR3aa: CASSPGSTVSGANVLTF; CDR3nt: TGTGCCAGCTCACCGGGGTCGACAGTCTCTGGGGCCAACGTCCTGACTTTC
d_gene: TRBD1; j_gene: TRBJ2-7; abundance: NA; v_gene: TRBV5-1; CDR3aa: CASSFGQGTYEQYF; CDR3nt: TGCGCCAGCAGCTTCGGACAGGGAACCTACGAGCAGTACTTC
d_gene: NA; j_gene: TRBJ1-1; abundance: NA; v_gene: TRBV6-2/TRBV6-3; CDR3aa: CASSARVLMNTEAFF; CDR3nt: TGTGCCAGCAGTGCGAGGGTTCTAATGAACACTGAAGCTTTCTTT
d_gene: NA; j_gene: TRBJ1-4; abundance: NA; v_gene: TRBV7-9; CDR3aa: CASSTRPGHRSTNEKLFF; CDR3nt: TGTGCCAGCAGCACGCGACCGGGACACAGGAGCACGAATGAAAAACTGTTTTTT
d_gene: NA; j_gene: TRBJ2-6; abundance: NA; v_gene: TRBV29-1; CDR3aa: CSVSSGANVLTF; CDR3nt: TGCAGCGTTTCGTCCGGGGCCAACGTCCTGACTTTC
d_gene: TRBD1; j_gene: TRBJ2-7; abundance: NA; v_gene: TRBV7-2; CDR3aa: CASSSARGSGEQYF; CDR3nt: TGTGCCAGCAGCTCAGCCAGGGGGTCGGGCGAGCAGTACTTC
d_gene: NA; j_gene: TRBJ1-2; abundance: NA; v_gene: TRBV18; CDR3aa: CASSAQGDYGYTF; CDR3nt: TGTGCCAGCTCGGCACAGGGTGACTATGGCTACACCTTC
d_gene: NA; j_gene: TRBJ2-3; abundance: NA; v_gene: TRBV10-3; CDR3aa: CAISESSSGGGYTDTQYF; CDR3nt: TGTGCCATCAGTGAGTCTTCAAGCGGAGGAGGGTACACAGATACGCAGTATTTT
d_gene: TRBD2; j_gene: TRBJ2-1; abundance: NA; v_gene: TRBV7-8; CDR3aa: CASSTQGLAGTNEQFF; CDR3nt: TGTGCCAGCAGCACCCAAGGACTAGCGGGAACTAATGAGCAGTTCTTC
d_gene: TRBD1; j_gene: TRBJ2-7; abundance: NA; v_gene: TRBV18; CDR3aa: CASSSYRGAYEQYF; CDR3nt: TGTGCCAGCTCATCATACAGGGGGGCCTACGAGCAGTACTTC
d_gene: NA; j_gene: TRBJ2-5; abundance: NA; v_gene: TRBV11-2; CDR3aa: CASSRNRVAETQYF; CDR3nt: TGTGCCAGCAGCCGCAACAGGGTCGCGGAGACCCAGTACTTC
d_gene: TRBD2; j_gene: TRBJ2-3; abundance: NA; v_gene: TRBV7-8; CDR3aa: CASSLEGGRADTQYF; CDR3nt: TGTGCCAGCAGCTTAGAGGGCGGGAGGGCAGATACGCAGTATTTT